Listed here is a single TCR beta chain. Its antigen has not been determined. Base qualities are not provided; no much larger clone lies one nucleotide away. The CDR3 runs 17 amino acids, cysteine and phenylalanine included. Just CDR3 DNA is preserved here, 51 bases in frame from base 1. The germline V end is reduced by 0 bases and the J end by 5 bases; junction bases left unmatched: 13. CDR1 and CDR2, looked up from the germline V gene (reference sequence), are GTSNPN and SVGIG. These data originate in a study of blood T cell repertoires in COVID-19 (dated by TCRdb to 2019 to 2021). Regarding the complete study: Samples covering the acute and convalescent phases of COVID-19 were provided by collaborators in the United States, Italy and Spain. The sample metadata nearly always contained a de-identified subject ID, COVID-19 status, age in years and sex. A freely available public database, intended as a resource for researchers studying the immune response to SARS-CoV-2, is where the repertoires were released. HLA class I and class II types, where available, came from metadata supplied by the sample provider rather than from assay-based typing. The material from the prospective study consisted of cDNA or gDNA derived from T cells, B-cell-depleted T cells, or PBMCs. The samples were drawn from two sources: the first 160 participants of the ongoing ImmuneRACE study, and fewer than 1,500 subjects contributed by 6 global collaborators. Deeply sampled blood TCRbeta repertoires from subjects exposed to, actively infected with, or recovered from COVID-19 were included in the dataset. Overall study outcomes, separate from this receptor: Clinical and demographic metadata were provided uncurated, with the amount varying by source and participant.

One collaborating source in Seattle enrolled patients while the patients were actively infected and followed the patients over time throughout the course of disease. Collaborating institutions collected whole blood in K2EDTA tubes following their own protocols. For TCRbeta analysis, collaborators shipped samples as frozen whole blood, isolated PBMCs, or DNA extracted from either of those sample types. TCRbeta CDR3 regions were amplified from genomic DNA by means of the immunoSEQ Assay, a bias-controlled multiplex PCR. The study's own analysis went as follows. Nucleated cell counts per sample were estimated from amplification of reference gene primers within the assay. To quantify the absolute abundance of each unique TCRbeta CDR3 rearrangement, sequence reads were collapsed and filtered. For each sample, productive Simpson clonality was calculated by taking the square root of Simpson's diversity index across productive rearrangements. Imported from immuneACCESS, the table was reduced by TCRdb to in-frame sequences with V and J called. These copies leave out some clones; in studies compared against another copy, an unresolved V gene accounts for under half, and the cause of the remainder is not known. The DNA was the basis for D and trimming; V, J and clone size are from that table. For this sample there are around 260,000 clones; roughly 88% appear just once. 0.87% of the sample comes from the top ten.

The source of this sequence is a human donor with COVID-19, enrolled during active disease. The donor label of this sample is uncertain. Sequenced input: peripheral blood. The chain joins TRBV30 to TRBJ2-5; TRBD2 agrees with 9 junctional bases. This receptor has the CDR3 CAWSVRAGGPGVETQYF. Here is the DNA: TGTGCCTGGAGTGTACGAGCGGGAGGCCCCGGGGTGGAGACCCAGTACTTC.